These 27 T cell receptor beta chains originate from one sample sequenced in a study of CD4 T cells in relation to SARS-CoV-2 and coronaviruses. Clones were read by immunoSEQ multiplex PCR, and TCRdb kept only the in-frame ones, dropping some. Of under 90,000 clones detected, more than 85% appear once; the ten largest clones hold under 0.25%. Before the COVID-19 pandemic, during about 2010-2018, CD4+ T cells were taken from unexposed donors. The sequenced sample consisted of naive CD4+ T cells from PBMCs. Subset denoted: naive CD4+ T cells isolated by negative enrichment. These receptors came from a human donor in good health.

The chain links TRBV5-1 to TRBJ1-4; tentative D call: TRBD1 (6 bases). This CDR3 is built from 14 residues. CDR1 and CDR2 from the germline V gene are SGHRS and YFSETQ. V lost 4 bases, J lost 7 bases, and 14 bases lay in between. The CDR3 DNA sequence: TGCGCCAGCAGCCCTAAGGGGGAGGGTGAAAAACTGTTTTTT. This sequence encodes CASSPKGEGEKLFF.

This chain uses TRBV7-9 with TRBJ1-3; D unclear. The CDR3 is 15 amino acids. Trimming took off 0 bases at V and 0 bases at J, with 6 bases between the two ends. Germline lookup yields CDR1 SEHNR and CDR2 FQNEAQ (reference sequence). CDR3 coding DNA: TGTGCCAGCAGCTTAGCGCCCTCCTCTGGAAACACCATATATTTT. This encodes CASSLAPSSGNTIYF. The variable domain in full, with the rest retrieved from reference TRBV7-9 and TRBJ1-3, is DTGVSQNPRHKITKRGQNVTFRCDPISEHNRLYWYRQTLGQGPEFLTYFQNEAQLEKSRLLSDRFSAERPKGSFSTLEIQRTEQGDSAMYLCASSLAPSSGNTIYFGEGSWLTVV.

The CDR3 here is CASSRSGGETQYF. The CDR3 DNA sequence: TGTGCCAGCAGCCGGAGCGGGGGCGAGACCCAGTACTTC. The chain links TRBV7-9 to TRBJ2-5, with TRBD2 matching over 8 bases. The CDR3 sequence is 13 residues long. CDR1 and CDR2 from the germline V gene are SEHNR and FQNEAQ (reference sequence). Losses at the gene ends were 5 bases for V and 5 bases for J; bases not matched to a gene: 4.

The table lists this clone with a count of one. The DNA of the CDR3 is TGTGCCATCAGCCGTAGCGGGGGCAACAATGAGCAGTTCTTC. This translates into CAISRSGGNNEQFF. This chain links TRBV10-3 with TRBJ2-1; 9 bases are shared with TRBD2. The CDR3 is made up of 14 amino acids. The J segment lost 5 bases and the V segment lost 6 bases, leaving 5 bases of the junction unmatched. Germline CDR1 is ENHRY and CDR2 is SYGVKD.

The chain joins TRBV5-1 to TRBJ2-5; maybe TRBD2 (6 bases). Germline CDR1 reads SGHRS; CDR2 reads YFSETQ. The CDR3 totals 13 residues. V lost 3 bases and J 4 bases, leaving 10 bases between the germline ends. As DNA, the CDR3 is TGCGCCAGCAGCTATGGGACTGGAGAGACCCAGTACTTC. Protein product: CASSYGTGETQYF.

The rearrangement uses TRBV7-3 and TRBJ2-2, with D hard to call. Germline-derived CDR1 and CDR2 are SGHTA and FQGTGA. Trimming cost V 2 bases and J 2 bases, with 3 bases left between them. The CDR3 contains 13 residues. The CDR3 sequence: CASSLDNTGELFF. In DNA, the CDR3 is TGTGCCAGCAGCTTAGACAACACCGGGGAGCTGTTTTTT.

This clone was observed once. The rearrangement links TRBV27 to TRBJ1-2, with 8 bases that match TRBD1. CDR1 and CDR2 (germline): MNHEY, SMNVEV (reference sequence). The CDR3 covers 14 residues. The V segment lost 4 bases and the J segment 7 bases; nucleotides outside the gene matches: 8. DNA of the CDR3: TGTGCCAGCAGTTCCCCCGGACAGGGCTCTGGCTACACCTTC. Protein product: CASSSPGQGSGYTF.

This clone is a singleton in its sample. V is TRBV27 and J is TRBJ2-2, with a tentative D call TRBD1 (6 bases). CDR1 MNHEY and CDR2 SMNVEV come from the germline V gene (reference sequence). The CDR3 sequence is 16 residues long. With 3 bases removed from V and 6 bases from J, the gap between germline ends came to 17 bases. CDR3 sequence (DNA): TGTGCCAGCAGTTTTTTGGTGGCCAGGGGCCCCGGGGAGCTGTTTTTT. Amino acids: CASSFLVARGPGELFF.

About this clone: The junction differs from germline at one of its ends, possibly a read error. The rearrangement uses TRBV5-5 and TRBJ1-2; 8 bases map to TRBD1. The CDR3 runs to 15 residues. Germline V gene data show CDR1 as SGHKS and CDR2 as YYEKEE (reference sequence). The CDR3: CASRLGQANPYGYTF. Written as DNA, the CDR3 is TGTGCCAGCAGGTTGGGACAGGCCAACCCCTATGGCTACACCTTC.

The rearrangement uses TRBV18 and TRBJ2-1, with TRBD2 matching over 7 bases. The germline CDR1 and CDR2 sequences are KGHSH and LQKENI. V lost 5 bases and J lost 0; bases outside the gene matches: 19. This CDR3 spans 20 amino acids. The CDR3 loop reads CASSSQGVSGTINSYNEQFF. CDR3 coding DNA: TGTGCCAGCTCATCGCAGGGAGTATCCGGGACTATCAACTCCTACAATGAGCAGTTCTTC.

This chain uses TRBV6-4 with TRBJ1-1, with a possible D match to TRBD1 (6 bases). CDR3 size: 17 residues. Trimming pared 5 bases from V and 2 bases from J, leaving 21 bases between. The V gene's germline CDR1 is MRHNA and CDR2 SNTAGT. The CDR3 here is CASSRGTGAHFNTEAFF. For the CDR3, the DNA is TGTGCCAGCAGTAGGGGGACCGGGGCCCACTTCAACACTGAAGCTTTCTTT.

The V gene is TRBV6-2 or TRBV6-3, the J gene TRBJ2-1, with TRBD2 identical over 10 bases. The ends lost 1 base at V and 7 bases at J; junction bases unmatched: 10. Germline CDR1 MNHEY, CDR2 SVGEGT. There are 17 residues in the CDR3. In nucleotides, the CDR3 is TGTGCCAGCAGTTACTTAGCGGGAGGATCGGGGGGGAATGAGCAGTTCTTC. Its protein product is CASSYLAGGSGGNEQFF.

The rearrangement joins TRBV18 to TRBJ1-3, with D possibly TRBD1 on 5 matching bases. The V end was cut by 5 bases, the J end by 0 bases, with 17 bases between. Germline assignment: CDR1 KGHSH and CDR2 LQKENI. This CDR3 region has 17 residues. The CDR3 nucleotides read TGTGCCAGCTCAGCTACCTCGGGGCTAAACTCTGGAAACACCATATATTTT. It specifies CASSATSGLNSGNTIYF. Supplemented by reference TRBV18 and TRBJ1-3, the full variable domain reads NAGVMQNPRHLVRRRGQEARLRCSPMKGHSHVYWYRQLPEEGLKFMVYLQKENIIDESGMPKERFSAEFPKEGPSILRIQQVVRGDSAAYFCASSATSGLNSGNTIYFGEGSWLTVV.

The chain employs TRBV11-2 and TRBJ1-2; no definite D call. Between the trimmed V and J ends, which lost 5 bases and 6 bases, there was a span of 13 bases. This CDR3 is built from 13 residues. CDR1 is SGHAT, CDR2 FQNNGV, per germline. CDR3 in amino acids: CASSPVERHGYTF. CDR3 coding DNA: TGTGCCAGCAGCCCCGTTGAACGCCATGGCTACACCTTC.

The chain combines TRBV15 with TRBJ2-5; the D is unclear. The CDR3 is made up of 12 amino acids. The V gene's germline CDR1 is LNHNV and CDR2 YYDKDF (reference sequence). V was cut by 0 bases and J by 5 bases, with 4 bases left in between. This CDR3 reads CATSRDSETQYF. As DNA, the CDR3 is TGTGCCACCAGCAGAGATTCGGAGACCCAGTACTTC.

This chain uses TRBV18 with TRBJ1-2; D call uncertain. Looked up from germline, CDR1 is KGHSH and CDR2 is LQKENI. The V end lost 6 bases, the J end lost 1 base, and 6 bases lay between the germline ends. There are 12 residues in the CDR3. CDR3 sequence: CASSDFNYGYTF. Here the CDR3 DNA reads TGTGCCAGCTCGGACTTTAACTATGGCTACACCTTC.

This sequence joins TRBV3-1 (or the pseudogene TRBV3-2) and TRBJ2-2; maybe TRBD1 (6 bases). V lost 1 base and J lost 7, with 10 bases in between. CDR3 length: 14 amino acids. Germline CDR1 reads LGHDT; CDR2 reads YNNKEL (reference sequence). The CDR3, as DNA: TGTGCCAGCAGCCAAGGGGGGCAGGACGGGGAGCTGTTTTTT. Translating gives CASSQGGQDGELFF.

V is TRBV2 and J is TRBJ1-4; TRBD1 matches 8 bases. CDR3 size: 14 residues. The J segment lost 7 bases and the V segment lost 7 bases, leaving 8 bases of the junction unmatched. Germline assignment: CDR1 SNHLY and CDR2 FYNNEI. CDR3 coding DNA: TGTGCCAGCAAAATCGACAGGGGAGGTGAAAAACTGTTTTTT. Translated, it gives CASKIDRGGEKLFF. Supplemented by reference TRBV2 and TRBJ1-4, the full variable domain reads EPEVTQTPSHQVTQMGQEVILRCVPISNHLYFYWYRQILGQKVEFLVSFYNNEISEKSEIFDDQFSVERPDGSNFTLKIRSTKLEDSAMYFCASKIDRGGEKLFFGSGTQLSVL.

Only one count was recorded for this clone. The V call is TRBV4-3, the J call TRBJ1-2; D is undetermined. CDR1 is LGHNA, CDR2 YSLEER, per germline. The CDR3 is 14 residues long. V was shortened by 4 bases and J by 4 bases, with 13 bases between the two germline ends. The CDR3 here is CASSPDVGSYGYTF. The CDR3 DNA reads TGCGCCAGCAGCCCTGACGTGGGAAGCTATGGCTACACCTTC.

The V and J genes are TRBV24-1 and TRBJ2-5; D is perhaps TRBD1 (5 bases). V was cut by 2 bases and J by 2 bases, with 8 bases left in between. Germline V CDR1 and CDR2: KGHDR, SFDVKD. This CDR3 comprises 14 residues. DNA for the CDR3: TGTGCCACCAGTGATTGGGGCTTACAAGAGACCCAGTACTTC. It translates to CATSDWGLQETQYF.

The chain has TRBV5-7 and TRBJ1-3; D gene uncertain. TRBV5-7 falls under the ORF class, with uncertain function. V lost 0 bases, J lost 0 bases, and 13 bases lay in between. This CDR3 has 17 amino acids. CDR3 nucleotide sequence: TGTGCCAGCAGCTTGGCCAGGTTACGATACTCTGGAAACACCATATATTTT. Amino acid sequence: CASSLARLRYSGNTIYF.

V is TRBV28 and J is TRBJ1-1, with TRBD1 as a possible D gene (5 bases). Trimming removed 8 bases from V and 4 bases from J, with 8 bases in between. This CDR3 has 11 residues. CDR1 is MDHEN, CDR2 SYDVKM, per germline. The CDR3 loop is CASGTVTEAFF. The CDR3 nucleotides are TGTGCCAGCGGGACTGTCACTGAAGCTTTCTTT.

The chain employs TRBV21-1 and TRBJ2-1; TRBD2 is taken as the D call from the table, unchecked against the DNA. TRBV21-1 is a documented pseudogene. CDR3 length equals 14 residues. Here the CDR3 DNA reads TGTGCCAGCAGCAACGGGACTAGAGGAAATGAGCAGTTCTTC. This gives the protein CASSNGTRGNEQFF.

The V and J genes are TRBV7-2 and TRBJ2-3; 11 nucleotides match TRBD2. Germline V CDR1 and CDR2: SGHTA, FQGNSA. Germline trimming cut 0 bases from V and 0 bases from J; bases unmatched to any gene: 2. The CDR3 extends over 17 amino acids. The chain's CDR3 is CASSLAGLAASTDTQYF. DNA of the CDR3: TGTGCCAGCAGCTTAGCGGGACTAGCGGCTAGCACAGATACGCAGTATTTT.

Written as DNA, the CDR3 is TGTGCCAGCAGCTTATTGAACACTGAAGCTTTCTTT. It translates to CASSLLNTEAFF. The chain combines TRBV5-4 with TRBJ1-1; no reliable D call. V gave up 2 bases and J gave up 0 bases, with 2 bases separating them. This CDR3 comprises 12 residues. Germline values: CDR1 SGHNT, CDR2 YYREEE (reference sequence).

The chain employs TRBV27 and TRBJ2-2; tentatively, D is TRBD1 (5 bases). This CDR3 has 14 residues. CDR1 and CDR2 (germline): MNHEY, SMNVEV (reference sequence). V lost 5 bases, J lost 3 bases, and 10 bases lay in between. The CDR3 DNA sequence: TGTGCCAGCAGTCGGCAGGGTTACACCGGGGAGCTGTTTTTT. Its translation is CASSRQGYTGELFF.

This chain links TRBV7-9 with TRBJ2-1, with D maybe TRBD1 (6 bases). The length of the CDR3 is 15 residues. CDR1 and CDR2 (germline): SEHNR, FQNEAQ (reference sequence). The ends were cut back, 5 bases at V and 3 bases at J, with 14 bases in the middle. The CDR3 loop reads CASSAQGIVYNEQFF. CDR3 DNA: TGTGCCAGCAGCGCACAGGGTATAGTCTACAATGAGCAGTTCTTC. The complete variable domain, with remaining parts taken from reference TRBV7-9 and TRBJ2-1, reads DTGVSQNPRHKITKRGQNVTFRCDPISEHNRLYWYRQTLGQGPEFLTYFQNEAQLEKSRLLSDRFSAERPKGSFSTLEIQRTEQGDSAMYLCASSAQGIVYNEQFFGPGTRLTVL.